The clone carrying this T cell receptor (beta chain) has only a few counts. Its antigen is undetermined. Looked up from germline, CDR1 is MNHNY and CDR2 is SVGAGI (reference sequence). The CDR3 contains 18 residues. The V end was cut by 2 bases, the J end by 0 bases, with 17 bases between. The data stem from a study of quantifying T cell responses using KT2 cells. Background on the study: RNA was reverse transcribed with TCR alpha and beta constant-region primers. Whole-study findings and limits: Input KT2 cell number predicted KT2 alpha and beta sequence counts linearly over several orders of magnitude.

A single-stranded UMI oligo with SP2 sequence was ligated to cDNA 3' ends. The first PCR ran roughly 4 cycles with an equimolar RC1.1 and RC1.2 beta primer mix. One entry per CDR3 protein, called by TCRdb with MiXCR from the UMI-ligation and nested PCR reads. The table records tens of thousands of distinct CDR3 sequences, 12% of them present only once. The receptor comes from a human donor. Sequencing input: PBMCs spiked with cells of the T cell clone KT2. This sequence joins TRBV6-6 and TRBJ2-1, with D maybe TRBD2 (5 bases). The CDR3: CASSYGARARSSYNEQFF. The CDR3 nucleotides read TGTGCCAGCAGTTACGGAGCGCGGGCGAGGAGCTCCTACAATGAGCAGTTCTTC.